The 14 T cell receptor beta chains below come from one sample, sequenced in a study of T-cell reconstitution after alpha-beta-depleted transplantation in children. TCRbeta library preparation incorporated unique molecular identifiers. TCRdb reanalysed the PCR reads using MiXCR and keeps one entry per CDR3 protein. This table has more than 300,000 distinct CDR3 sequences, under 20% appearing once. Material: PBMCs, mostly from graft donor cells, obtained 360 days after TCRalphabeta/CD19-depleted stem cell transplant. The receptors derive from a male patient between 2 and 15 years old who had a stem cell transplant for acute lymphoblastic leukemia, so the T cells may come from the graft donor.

The CDR3 nucleotides are TGTGCCAGCAGTCCCGTCTACTCTGGAGGCTACGAGCAGTACTTC. It specifies CASSPVYSGGYEQYF. The chain carries TRBV28 and TRBJ2-7, with D possibly matching TRBD2 (5 bases). There are 15 residues in the CDR3. Germline V gives CDR1 MDHEN, CDR2 SYDVKM. Trimming took off 5 bases at V and 3 bases at J, with 17 bases between the two ends. Full variable domain (rest looked up from reference TRBV28 and TRBJ2-7): DVKVTQSSRYLVKRTGEKVFLECVQDMDHENMFWYRQDPGLGLRLIYFSYDVKMKEKGDIPEGYSVSREKKERFSLILESASTNQTSMYLCASSPVYSGGYEQYFGPGTRLTVT.

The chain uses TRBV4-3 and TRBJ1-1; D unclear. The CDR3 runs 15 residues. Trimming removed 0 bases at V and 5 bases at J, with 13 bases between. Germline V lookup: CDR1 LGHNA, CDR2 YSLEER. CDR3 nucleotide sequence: TGCGCCAGCAGCCAAGATGAAAGGCTGGGGACTGAAGCTTTCTTT. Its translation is CASSQDERLGTEAFF.

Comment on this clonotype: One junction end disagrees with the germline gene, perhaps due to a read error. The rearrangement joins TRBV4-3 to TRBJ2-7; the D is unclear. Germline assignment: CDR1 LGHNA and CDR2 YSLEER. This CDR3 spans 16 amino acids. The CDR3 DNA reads TGCACCAGCAGCCAAGTCCACGGGCCCTATTCCTACGAGCAGTACTTC. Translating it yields CTSSQVHGPYSYEQYF.

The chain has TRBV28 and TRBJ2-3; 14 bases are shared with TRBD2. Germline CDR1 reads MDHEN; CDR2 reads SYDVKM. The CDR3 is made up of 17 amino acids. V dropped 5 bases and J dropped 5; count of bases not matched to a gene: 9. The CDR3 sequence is CASSPFGLAGGLDTQYF. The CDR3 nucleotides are TGTGCCAGCAGTCCCTTCGGACTAGCGGGAGGCCTAGATACGCAGTATTTT.

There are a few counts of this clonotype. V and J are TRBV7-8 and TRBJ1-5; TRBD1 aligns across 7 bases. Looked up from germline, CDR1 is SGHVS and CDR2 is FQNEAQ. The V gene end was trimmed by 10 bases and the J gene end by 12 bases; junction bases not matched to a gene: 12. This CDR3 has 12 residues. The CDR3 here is CATGQAGRHQHF. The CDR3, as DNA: TGTGCCACCGGACAGGCAGGTCGGCACCAGCATTTT.

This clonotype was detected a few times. The CDR3 bases are TGCGCCAGCAGCTTGGCTAGCGGACTAAATGAGTTCTTC. Residues: CASSLASGLNEFF. This chain uses TRBV5-1 with TRBJ2-1, with 7 bases lining up with TRBD2. The trim removed 0 bases at V and 14 bases at J, leaving 8 bases unmatched. Germline V gene sequence: CDR1 SGHRS, CDR2 YFSETQ. The CDR3 is 13 residues long.

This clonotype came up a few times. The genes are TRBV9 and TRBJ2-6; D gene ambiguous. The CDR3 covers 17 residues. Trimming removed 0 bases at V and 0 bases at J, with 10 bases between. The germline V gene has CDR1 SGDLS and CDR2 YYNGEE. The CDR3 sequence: CASSVDGYFSGANVLTF. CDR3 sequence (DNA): TGTGCCAGCAGCGTAGATGGATATTTCTCTGGGGCCAACGTCCTGACTTTC.

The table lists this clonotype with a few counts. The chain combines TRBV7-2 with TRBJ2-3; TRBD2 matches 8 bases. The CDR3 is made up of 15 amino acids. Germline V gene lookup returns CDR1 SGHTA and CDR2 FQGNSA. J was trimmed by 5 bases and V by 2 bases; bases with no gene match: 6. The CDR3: CASSLPSGTRDTQYF. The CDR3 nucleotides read TGTGCCAGCAGCTTACCGAGCGGGACTAGAGATACGCAGTATTTT. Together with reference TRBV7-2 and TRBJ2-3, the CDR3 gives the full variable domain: GAGVSQSPSNKVTEKGKDVELRCDPISGHTALYWYRQSLGQGLEFLIYFQGNSAPDKSGLPSDRFSAERTGGSVSTLTIQRTQQEDSAVYLCASSLPSGTRDTQYFGPGTRLTVL.

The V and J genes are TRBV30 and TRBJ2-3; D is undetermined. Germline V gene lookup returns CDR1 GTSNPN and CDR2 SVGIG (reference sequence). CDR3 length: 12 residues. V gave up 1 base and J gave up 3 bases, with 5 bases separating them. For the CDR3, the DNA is TGTGCCTGGAGTGAAGGGACAGATACGCAGTATTTT. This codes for CAWSEGTDTQYF.

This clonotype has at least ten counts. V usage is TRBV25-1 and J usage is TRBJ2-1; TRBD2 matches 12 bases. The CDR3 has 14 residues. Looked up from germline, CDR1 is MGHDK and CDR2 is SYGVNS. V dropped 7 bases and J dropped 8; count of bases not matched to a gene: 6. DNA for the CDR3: TGTGCCAGCACCCTAGCGGGAGGGCTGGATGAGCAGTTCTTC. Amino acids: CASTLAGGLDEQFF.

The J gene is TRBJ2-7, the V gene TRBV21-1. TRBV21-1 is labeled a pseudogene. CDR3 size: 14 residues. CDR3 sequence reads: CASSTSEPHYEQYF. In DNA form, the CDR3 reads TGTGCCAGCAGCACGTCTGAGCCGCACTACGAGCAGTACTTC.

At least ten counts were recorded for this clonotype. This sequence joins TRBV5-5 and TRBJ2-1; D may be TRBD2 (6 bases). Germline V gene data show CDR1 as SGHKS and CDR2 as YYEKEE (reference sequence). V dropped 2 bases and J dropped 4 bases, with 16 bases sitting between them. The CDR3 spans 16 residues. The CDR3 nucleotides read TGTGCCAGCAGCTTTACCCGCGGACTAACTTACAATGAGCAGTTCTTC. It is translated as CASSFTRGLTYNEQFF.

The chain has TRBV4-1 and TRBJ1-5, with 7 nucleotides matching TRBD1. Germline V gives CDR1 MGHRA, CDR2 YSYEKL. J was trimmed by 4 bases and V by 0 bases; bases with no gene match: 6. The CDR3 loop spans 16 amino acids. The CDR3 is CASSQDPGQRNQPQHF. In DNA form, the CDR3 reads TGCGCCAGCAGCCAAGATCCGGGACAGAGGAATCAGCCCCAGCATTTT.

CDR3 nucleotides: TGTGCCAGCAGATCCAACAGCAGACCAAATTCACCCCTCCACTTT. Amino acids: CASRSNSRPNSPLHF. The rearrangement uses TRBV12-3 or TRBV12-4 and TRBJ1-6; D remains unclear. Trimming cost V 6 bases and J 7 bases, with 16 bases left between them. The CDR3 runs to 15 residues.